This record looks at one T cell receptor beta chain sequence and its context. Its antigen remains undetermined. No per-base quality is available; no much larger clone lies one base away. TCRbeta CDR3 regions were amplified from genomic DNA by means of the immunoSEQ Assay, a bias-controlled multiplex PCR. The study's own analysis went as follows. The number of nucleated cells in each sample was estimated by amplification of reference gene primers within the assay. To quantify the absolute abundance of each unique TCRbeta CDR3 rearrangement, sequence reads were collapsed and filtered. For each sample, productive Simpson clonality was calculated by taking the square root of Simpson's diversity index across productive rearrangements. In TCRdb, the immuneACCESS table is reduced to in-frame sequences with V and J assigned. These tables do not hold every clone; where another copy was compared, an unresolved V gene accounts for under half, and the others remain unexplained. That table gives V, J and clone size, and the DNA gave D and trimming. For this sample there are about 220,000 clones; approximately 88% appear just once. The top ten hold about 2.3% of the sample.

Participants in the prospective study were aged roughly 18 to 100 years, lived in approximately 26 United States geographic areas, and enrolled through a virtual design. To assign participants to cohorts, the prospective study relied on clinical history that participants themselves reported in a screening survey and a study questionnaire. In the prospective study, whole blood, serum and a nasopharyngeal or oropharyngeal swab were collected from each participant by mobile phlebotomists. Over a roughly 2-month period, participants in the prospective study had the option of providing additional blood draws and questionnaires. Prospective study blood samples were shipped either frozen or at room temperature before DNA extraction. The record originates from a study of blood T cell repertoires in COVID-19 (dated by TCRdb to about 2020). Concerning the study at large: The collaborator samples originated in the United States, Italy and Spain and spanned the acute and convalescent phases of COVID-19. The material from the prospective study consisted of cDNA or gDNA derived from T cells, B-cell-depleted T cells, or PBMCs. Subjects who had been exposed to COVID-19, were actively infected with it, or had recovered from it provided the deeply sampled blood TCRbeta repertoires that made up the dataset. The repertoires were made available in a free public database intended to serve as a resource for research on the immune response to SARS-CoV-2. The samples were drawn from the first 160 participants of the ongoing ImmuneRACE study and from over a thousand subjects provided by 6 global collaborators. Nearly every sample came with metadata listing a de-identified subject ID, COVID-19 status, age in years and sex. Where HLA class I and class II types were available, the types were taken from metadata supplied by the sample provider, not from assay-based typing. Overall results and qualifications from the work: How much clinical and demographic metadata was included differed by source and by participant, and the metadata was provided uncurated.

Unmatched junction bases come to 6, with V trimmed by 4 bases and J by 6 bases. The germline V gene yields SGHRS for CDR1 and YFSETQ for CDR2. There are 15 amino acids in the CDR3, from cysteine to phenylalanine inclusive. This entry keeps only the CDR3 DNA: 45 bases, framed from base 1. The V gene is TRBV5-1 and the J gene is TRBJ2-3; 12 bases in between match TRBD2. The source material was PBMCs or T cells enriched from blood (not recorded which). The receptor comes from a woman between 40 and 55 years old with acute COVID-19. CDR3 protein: CASSATGTSGDTQYF. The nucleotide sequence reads TGCGCCAGCAGCGCCACCGGGACTAGCGGGGATACGCAGTATTTT.